What follows is one TCR beta chain and its context. Its specificity is not known. The data belong to a study of glioma-infiltrating T cells. Study-level points and caveats: Tissue-blood divergence was below expectation in non-neoplastic patients, above in gliomas.

Using RNA template, CDR3s of TCR alpha and beta were amplified with iRepertoire arm-PCR. One-step reverse transcription and amplification started from about 100-400 ng of tissue mRNA or PBMC total RNA. TCRdb recomputed calls from the multiplex PCR reads with MiXCR, one row per CDR3 protein. The table lists more than 95,000 distinct CDR3 sequences, 25% to 30% of them singletons. The sequenced sample consisted of glioma tissue, nonneoplastic brain tissue, or PBMCs (not recorded which). The clonotype comes from a human donor with low-grade glioma or glioblastoma, undergoing nonglioma brain surgery, or in good health (not recorded which).

CDR3 nucleotides: TGTGCCAGCAATTCAAAGGTGGCCACTGAAGCTTTCTTT. Translating gives CASNSKVATEAFF. The V call is TRBV12-3 or TRBV12-4, the J call TRBJ1-1; D uncertain. This CDR3 is built from 13 residues. Trimming took 7 bases from V and 4 from J, leaving 13 bases between them.